The 20 T cell receptor beta chains listed next were all sequenced from one sample in a study of CD8 T cells in ankylosing spondylitis. TCRdb re-called the 5' RACE reads through MiXCR, storing one row per CDR3 protein. Among tens of thousands of distinct CDR3 sequences, approximately 5% were seen once, and the ten largest hold over 2%. Sequenced sample: blood, either unsorted or a sorted T cell fraction (not recorded which). The receptors here all came from a male donor with ankylosing spondylitis or in good health (not recorded which).

This clonotype was counted at least ten times. CDR3 DNA sequence: TGTGCCAGCTCACCACCGACCAGTAACGAGCAGTACTTC. As protein: CASSPPTSNEQYF. The chain is built from TRBV18 and TRBJ2-7; D gene uncertain. CDR3 length: 13 residues. The germline V gene has CDR1 KGHSH and CDR2 LQKENI. V dropped 0 bases and J dropped 5 bases, with 8 bases sitting between them. Combining the CDR3 with reference TRBV18 and TRBJ2-7 gives the whole variable domain NAGVMQNPRHLVRRRGQEARLRCSPMKGHSHVYWYRQLPEEGLKFMVYLQKENIIDESGMPKERFSAEFPKEGPSILRIQQVVRGDSAAYFCASSPPTSNEQYFGPGTRLTVT.

The sample holds many counts of this clonotype. This rearrangement joins TRBV7-8 to TRBJ2-7, with 8 bases identical to TRBD1. The V gene's germline CDR1 is SGHVS and CDR2 FQNEAQ. The ends lost 1 base at V and 0 bases at J; junction bases unmatched: 5. The CDR3 contains 16 residues. The CDR3 spells CASSLDPGQVSYEQYF. As DNA, the CDR3 is TGTGCCAGCAGCTTAGACCCGGGACAGGTCTCCTACGAGCAGTACTTC.

The table lists this clonotype with many counts. The V gene is TRBV20-1, the J gene TRBJ2-3; TRBD2 agrees at 9 bases. The CDR3 runs to 15 residues. Per the germline V gene, CDR1 is DFQATT and CDR2 is SNEGSKA (reference sequence). The ends lost 3 bases at V and 1 base at J; junction bases unmatched: 5. The CDR3 spells CSASTSSGGTDTQYF. The CDR3 nucleotides read TGCAGTGCTAGCACTTCTAGCGGGGGCACAGATACGCAGTATTTT.

This clonotype was observed many times. The genes are TRBV20-1 and TRBJ2-1, with 10 bases lining up with TRBD1. The CDR3 loop spans 14 amino acids. From germline, CDR1 is DFQATT and CDR2 SNEGSKA (reference sequence). V lost 0 bases, J lost 6 bases, and 2 bases stayed unmatched. The CDR3 protein is CSARDGTGVNEQFF. CDR3 nucleotide sequence: TGCAGTGCTAGAGATGGGACAGGGGTCAATGAGCAGTTCTTC.

Of note for this clonotype: A read error may explain this, as a much larger clone is one base away. The CDR3 is CTSSFLAGISTDTQYF. DNA for the CDR3: TGTACCAGCAGCTTCCTAGCGGGGATTAGCACAGATACGCAGTATTTT. J is TRBJ2-3 and V is TRBV5-6, with 9 bases identical to TRBD2. Germline-derived CDR1 and CDR2 are SGHDT and YYEEEE. This CDR3 is 16 amino acids long.

This clonotype was seen repeatedly, ten times or more. The rearrangement links TRBV5-1 to TRBJ1-1; D is ambiguous. Trimming took off 4 bases at V and 2 bases at J, with 15 bases between the two ends. The CDR3 consists of 15 residues. Germline V gene lookup returns CDR1 SGHRS and CDR2 YFSETQ. The CDR3 sequence is CASSPQRTSNTEAFF. The CDR3 DNA reads TGCGCCAGCAGCCCCCAACGGACCTCTAACACTGAAGCTTTCTTT.

This clonotype was counted ten times or more. The chain employs TRBV12-3 or TRBV12-4 and TRBJ2-3; 14 nucleotides match TRBD2. The CDR3 runs 17 residues. The V segment lost 6 bases and the J segment 3 bases; nucleotides outside the gene matches: 8. The CDR3 sequence is CASSLTSGGAGTDTQYF. The CDR3 DNA reads TGTGCCAGCAGCCTGACTAGCGGGGGGGCCGGGACAGATACGCAGTATTTT.

The sample holds many counts of this clonotype. The genes are TRBV9 and TRBJ2-5; weak D call: TRBD2 (6 bases). The V gene's germline CDR1 is SGDLS and CDR2 YYNGEE. The length of the CDR3 is 15 residues. The germline V and J ends were trimmed by 0 bases and 5 bases, with 14 bases remaining between them. The CDR3 bases are TGTGCCAGCAGCGTAGGAAGAGGCGCGGGGGAGACCCAGTACTTC. It yields the protein CASSVGRGAGETQYF.

This clonotype has a count of ten or more. The chain recombines TRBV9 with TRBJ1-3, with D perhaps TRBD1 (5 bases). The CDR3 runs 15 residues. The germline V gene encodes CDR1 SGDLS and CDR2 YYNGEE. The germline V and J ends were trimmed by 3 bases and 0 bases, with 10 bases remaining between them. This CDR3 is CASSEGTDSGNTIYF. The CDR3 nucleotides read TGTGCCAGCAGCGAGGGGACGGACTCTGGAAACACCATATATTTT.

This clonotype was counted at least ten times. This sequence joins TRBV11-2 and TRBJ2-2; D is unresolved. The CDR3 sequence is 17 residues long. Germline CDR1 and CDR2: SGHAT and FQNNGV. The V end lost 5 bases, the J end lost 1 base, and 17 bases lay between the germline ends. CDR3 in DNA: TGTGCCAGCAGCAACCCCTCTGGACGGAAGAACACCGGGGAGCTGTTTTTT. It codes for CASSNPSGRKNTGELFF.

This clonotype was recorded many times. The J gene is TRBJ2-1, the V gene TRBV27, with TRBD2 matching over 9 bases. Trimming took 3 bases from V and 1 from J; bases not matched to a gene: 7. CDR1 and CDR2 (germline): MNHEY, SMNVEV (reference sequence). The CDR3 has 17 amino acids. The CDR3 nucleotides are TGTGCCAGCAGTTTCCCCTCGGGACTAGCATCCTACAATGAGCAGTTCTTC. It codes for CASSFPSGLASYNEQFF.

This clonotype was recorded many times. V usage is TRBV12-3 or TRBV12-4 and J usage is TRBJ1-5; D may be TRBD1 (5 bases). The CDR3 spans 13 residues. V lost 3 bases and J 6 bases, leaving 9 bases between the germline ends. The CDR3 coding sequence is TGTGCCAGCAGTTTTGACGGGGCTCAGCCCCAGCATTTT. This codes for CASSFDGAQPQHF.

This clonotype was recorded at least ten times. J is TRBJ2-3 and V is TRBV27, with D perhaps TRBD2 (5 bases). Germline CDR1 reads MNHEY; CDR2 reads SMNVEV (reference sequence). Trimming stripped 3 bases from V and 2 bases from J, with 9 bases between. This CDR3 is 14 amino acids long. The DNA for the CDR3 is TGTGCCAGCAGTTTGGCGGGTCTCACAGATACGCAGTATTTT. This gives the protein CASSLAGLTDTQYF.

J is TRBJ1-1 and V is TRBV5-6, with 7 bases matching TRBD1. The CDR3 consists of 13 residues. V lost 8 bases and J lost 8; bases outside the gene matches: 12. Germline CDR1 is SGHDT and CDR2 is YYEEEE. The CDR3 sequence: CARSHGTDQEAFF. CDR3 DNA: TGTGCCAGGAGCCACGGGACAGACCAGGAAGCTTTCTTT.

This sequence joins TRBV12-3 or TRBV12-4 and TRBJ2-5; D is perhaps TRBD2 (5 bases). The ends were cut back, 2 bases at V and 2 bases at J, with 12 bases in the middle. CDR3 length: 15 amino acids. CDR3 loop: CASSLSGGLQETQYF. The CDR3 DNA follows: TGTGCCAGCAGTTTATCTGGCGGGCTACAAGAGACCCAGTACTTC.

This clonotype came up many times. This chain uses TRBV12-3 or TRBV12-4 with TRBJ2-5, with D perhaps matching TRBD1 or TRBD2 (6 bases each). CDR3 length equals 15 residues. V was pared by 5 bases and J by 5 bases, with 18 bases between. CDR3 nucleotides: TGTGCCAGCAGTCCCACAGGGATTCGGGAGGAGACCCAGTACTTC. Translated, it gives CASSPTGIREETQYF.

This clonotype occurred many times. The rearrangement links TRBV9 to TRBJ1-5; D remains unclear. Per germline, CDR1 SGDLS and CDR2 YYNGEE. The CDR3 spans 13 residues. V was cut by 0 bases and J by 1 base, with 2 bases left in between. The CDR3 reads CASSVGSNQPQHF. CDR3 DNA: TGTGCCAGCAGCGTAGGCAGCAATCAGCCCCAGCATTTT.

In this sample, this clonotype turned up many times. The chain couples TRBV7-2 to TRBJ2-5; unclear D gene. Looked up from germline, CDR1 is SGHTA and CDR2 is FQGNSA. The CDR3 is 12 residues long. With 4 bases removed from V and 2 bases from J, the gap between germline ends came to 5 bases. CDR3 nucleotides: TGTGCCAGCAGCTATATACAAGAGACCCAGTACTTC. Encoded protein: CASSYIQETQYF.

This clonotype came up many times. V is TRBV5-1 and J is TRBJ1-1; D is possibly TRBD1 (6 bases). There are 15 residues in the CDR3. V lost 3 bases and J 0 bases, leaving 12 bases between the germline ends. Germline V CDR1 and CDR2: SGHRS, YFSETQ. The CDR3 spells CASSYDRPMNTEAFF. CDR3 sequence (DNA): TGCGCCAGCAGCTACGACAGGCCTATGAACACTGAAGCTTTCTTT.

This clonotype was observed a few times. V is TRBV6-1 and J is TRBJ2-1, with 8 bases fitting TRBD2. CDR1 is MNHNS, CDR2 SASEGT, per germline. The CDR3 covers 16 residues. Germline trimming cut 6 bases from V and 5 bases from J; bases unmatched to any gene: 12. The CDR3 protein is CASSPNRGGPDNEQFF. CDR3 coding DNA: TGTGCCAGCAGCCCTAATCGCGGGGGGCCGGACAATGAGCAGTTCTTC.